This TCR beta chain was sequenced during a study of T cells after yellow fever vaccination. Background on the study: SMART-Seq v4 Ultra Low Input prepared the low-cell-number fractions. General observations from the study: When the response was secondary, it was weaker but reached its peak faster, day 5 versus 15. Most clones from primary vaccination were detected again post-booster (just over 95% CD4, 88% CD8).

This clonotype appeared many times. Its antigen is as yet unknown. TCRdb itself ran the 5' RACE reads through MiXCR, one entry per CDR3 protein. The sample includes roughly 300,000 distinct CDR3 sequences, around 6.8% of them seen just once. This clonotype originated in a man between 18 and 35 years old who received the YFV17D yellow fever vaccine. The material sequenced was PBMCs, taken 35 to 50 days after the first yellow fever vaccination.

CDR3 DNA: TGTGCCAGCAGTGAATTGGGCAGGAGTGGGACTGAAGCTTTCTTT. As protein: CASSELGRSGTEAFF. The rearrangement links TRBV6-1 to TRBJ1-1, with D unclear. Germline-derived CDR1 and CDR2 are MNHNS and SASEGT. The CDR3 consists of 15 residues. Trimming shortened V by 2 bases and J by 5 bases, and 15 bases separated the two germline ends.